This T cell receptor (beta chain) was recovered during a study of Graves' ophthalmopathy and Graves' hyperthyroidism. Study at large: Sampling took place at initial diagnosis, with peripheral blood obtained before any treatment.

Enrollment excluded any patients with other autoimmune diseases, uncontrolled infections, pregnancy or lactation. Clinical symptoms and serum thyroxine were used for diagnosis; TRAb, thyroid ultrasound and orbital computed tomography were also relied on. The PBMCs had their origin in roughly 10 ml of fresh peripheral blood. The J segment lost 3 bases and the V segment lost 2 bases, leaving 2 bases of the junction unmatched. Looked up from germline, CDR1 is LGHNA and CDR2 is YNFKEQ. This CDR3 has 14 residues. This clonotype was counted at least ten times. Amplification from RNA transcripts yielded the TCR beta CDR3 regions. Scientists carried out first-round RT-PCR using HTBI primers and then a second-round multiplex PCR. TCRdb independently ran MiXCR on the multiplex PCR reads; one entry per CDR3 protein. Of hundreds of thousands of distinct CDR3 sequences in the sample, about 38% were seen once.

The sequence came from an adult man with Graves' ophthalmopathy. The sequenced material came from peripheral blood. The rearrangement links TRBV4-2 to TRBJ2-7, with TRBD1 matching over 9 bases. DNA of the CDR3: TGTGCCAGCAGCCAACAGGGACAGGGCTACGAGCAGTACTTC. Translating gives CASSQQGQGYEQYF.